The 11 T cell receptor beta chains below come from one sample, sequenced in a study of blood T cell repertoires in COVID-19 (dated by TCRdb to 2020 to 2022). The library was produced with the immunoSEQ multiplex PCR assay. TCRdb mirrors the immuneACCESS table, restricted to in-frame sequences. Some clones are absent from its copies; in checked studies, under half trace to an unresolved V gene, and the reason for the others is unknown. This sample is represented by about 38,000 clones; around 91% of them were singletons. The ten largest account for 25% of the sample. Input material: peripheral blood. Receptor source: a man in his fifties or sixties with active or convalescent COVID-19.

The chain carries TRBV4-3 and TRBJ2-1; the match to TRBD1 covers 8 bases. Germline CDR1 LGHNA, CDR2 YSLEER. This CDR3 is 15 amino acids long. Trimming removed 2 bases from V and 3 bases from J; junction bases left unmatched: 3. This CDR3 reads CASSQLTGGYNEQFF. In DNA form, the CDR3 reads TGCGCCAGCAGCCAACTCACAGGGGGCTACAATGAGCAGTTCTTC.

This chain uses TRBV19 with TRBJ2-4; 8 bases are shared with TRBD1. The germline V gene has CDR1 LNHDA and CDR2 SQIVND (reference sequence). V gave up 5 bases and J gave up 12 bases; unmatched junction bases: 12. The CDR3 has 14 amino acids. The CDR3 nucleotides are TGTGCCAGTAGTCCGCTGGGACAGGTACGGGCTCAGTACTTC. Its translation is CASSPLGQVRAQYF.

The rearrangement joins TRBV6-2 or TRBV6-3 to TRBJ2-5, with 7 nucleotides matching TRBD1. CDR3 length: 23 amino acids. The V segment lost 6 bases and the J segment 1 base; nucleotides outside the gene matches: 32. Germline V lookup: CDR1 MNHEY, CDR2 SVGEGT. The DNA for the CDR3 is TGTGCCAGCAGCCCCGGGGTCCCGTGGCGGCAGGGGGTGAGGGAGCGAGTCCAAGAGACCCAGTACTTC. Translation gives CASSPGVPWRQGVRERVQETQYF.

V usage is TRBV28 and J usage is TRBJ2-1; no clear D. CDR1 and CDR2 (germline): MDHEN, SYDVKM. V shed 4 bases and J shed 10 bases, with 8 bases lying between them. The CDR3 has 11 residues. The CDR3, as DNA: TGTGCCAGCAGTTCGTCTCCGGAGCAGTTCTTC. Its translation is CASSSSPEQFF. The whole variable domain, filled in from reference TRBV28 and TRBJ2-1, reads DVKVTQSSRYLVKRTGEKVFLECVQDMDHENMFWYRQDPGLGLRLIYFSYDVKMKEKGDIPEGYSVSREKKERFSLILESASTNQTSMYLCASSSSPEQFFGPGTRLTVL.

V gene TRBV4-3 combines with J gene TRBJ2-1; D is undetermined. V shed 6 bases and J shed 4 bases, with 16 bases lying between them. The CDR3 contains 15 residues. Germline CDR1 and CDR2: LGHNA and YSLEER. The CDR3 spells CASSLNSARYNEQFF. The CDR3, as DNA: TGCGCCAGCAGTCTAAATAGTGCGAGGTACAATGAGCAGTTCTTC.

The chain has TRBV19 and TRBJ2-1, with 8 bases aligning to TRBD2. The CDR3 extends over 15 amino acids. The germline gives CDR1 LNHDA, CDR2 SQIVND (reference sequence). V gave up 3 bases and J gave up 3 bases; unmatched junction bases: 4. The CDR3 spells CASSMGSGNYNEQFF. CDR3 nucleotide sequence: TGTGCCAGTAGTATGGGTAGCGGGAACTACAATGAGCAGTTCTTC.

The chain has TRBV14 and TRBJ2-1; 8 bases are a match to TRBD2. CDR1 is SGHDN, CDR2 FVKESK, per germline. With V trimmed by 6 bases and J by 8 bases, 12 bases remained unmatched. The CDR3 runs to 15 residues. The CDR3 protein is CASSAGGARFDEQFF. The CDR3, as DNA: TGTGCCAGCAGTGCGGGGGGCGCCCGGTTTGATGAGCAGTTCTTC.

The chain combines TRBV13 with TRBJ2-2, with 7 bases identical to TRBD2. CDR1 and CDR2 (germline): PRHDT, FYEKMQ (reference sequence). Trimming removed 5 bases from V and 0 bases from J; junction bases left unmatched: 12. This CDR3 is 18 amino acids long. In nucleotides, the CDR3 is TGTGCCAGCAGCCACCCATCCCGGGAGGTGACGAACACCGGGGAGCTGTTTTTT. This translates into CASSHPSREVTNTGELFF.

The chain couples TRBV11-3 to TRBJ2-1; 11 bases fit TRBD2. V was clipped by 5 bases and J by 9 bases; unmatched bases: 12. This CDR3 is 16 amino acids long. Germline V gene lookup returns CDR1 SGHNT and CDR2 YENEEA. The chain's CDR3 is CASSRRTSGSFSEQFF. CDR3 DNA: TGTGCCAGCAGCCGACGAACTAGCGGGAGTTTCAGTGAGCAGTTCTTC. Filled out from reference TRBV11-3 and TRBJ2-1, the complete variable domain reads EAGVVQSPRYKIIEKKQPVAFWCNPISGHNTLYWYLQNLGQGPELLIRYENEEAVDDSQLPKDRFSAERLKGVDSTLKIQPAELGDSAVYLCASSRRTSGSFSEQFFGPGTRLTVL.

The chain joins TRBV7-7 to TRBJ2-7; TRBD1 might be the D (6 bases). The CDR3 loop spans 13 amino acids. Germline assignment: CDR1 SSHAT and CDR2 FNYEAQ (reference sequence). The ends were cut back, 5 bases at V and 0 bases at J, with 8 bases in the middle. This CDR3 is CASSRDISYEQYF. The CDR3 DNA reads TGTGCCAGCAGCCGGGACATCTCCTACGAGCAGTACTTC.

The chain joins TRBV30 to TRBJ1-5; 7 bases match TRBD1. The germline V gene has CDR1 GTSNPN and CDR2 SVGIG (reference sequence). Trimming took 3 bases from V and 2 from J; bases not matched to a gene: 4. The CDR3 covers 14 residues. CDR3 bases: TGTGCCTGGAGCAGGACAGGAGGCAATCAGCCCCAGCATTTT. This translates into CAWSRTGGNQPQHF.